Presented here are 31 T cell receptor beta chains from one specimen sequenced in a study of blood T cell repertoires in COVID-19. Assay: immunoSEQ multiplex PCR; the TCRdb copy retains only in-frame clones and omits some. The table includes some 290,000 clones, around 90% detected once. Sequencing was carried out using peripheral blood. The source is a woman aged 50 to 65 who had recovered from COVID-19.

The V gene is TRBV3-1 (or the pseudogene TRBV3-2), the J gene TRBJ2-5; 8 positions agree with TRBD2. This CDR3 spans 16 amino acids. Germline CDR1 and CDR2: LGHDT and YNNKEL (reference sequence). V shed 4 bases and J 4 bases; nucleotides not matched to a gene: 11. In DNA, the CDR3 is TGTGCCAGCAGCCCTAGCCCGGGACTAGGGCGAGAGACCCAGTACTTC. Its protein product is CASSPSPGLGRETQYF.

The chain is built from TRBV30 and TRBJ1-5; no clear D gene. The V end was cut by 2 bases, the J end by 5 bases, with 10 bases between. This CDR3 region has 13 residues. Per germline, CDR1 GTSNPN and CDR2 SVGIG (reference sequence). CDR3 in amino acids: CAWSPGVDQPQHF. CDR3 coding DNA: TGTGCCTGGAGTCCCGGAGTGGATCAGCCCCAGCATTTT.

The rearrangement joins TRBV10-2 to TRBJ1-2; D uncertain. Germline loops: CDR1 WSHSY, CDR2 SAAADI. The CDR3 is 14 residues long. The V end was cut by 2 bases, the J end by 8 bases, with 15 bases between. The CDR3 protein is CASSEGPWGGGYTF. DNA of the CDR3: TGCGCCAGCAGTGAGGGTCCATGGGGAGGCGGCTACACCTTC.

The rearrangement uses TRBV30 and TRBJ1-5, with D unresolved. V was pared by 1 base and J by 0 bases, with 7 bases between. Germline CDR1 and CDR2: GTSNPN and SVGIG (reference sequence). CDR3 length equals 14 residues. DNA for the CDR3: TGTGCCTGGAGTGAGGACTATAGCAATCAGCCCCAGCATTTT. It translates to CAWSEDYSNQPQHF.

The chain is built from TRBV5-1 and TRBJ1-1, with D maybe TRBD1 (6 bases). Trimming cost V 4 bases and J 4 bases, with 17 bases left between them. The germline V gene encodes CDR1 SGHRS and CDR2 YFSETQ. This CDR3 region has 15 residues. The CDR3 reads CASSPGGLGGTEAFF. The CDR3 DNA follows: TGCGCCAGCAGCCCGGGGGGTCTAGGGGGCACTGAAGCTTTCTTT.

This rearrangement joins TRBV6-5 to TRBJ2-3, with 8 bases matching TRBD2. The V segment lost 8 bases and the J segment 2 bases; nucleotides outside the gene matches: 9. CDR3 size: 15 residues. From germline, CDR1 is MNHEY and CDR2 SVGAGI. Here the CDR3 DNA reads TGTGCCAGCTTATTGAGAGCGGGGGTCACAGATACGCAGTATTTT. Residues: CASLLRAGVTDTQYF.

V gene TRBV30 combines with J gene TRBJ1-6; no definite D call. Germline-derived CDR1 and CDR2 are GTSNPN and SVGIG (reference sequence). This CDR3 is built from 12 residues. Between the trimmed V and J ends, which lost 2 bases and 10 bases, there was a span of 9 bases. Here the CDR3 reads CAWSPTESPLHF. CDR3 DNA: TGTGCCTGGAGTCCAACCGAGTCACCCCTCCACTTT.

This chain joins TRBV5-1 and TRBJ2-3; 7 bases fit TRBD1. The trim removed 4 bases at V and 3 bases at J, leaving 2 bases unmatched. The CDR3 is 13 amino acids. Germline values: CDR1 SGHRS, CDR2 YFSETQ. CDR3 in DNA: TGCGCCAGCAGCCTGACAGGGACAGATACGCAGTATTTT. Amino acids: CASSLTGTDTQYF.

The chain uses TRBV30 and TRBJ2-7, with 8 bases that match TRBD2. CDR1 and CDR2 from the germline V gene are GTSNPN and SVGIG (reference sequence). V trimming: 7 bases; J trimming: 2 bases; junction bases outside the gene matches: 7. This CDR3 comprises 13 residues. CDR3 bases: TGTGCCTTCCGGGAGGGGGAGACCTACGAGCAGTACTTC. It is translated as CAFREGETYEQYF.

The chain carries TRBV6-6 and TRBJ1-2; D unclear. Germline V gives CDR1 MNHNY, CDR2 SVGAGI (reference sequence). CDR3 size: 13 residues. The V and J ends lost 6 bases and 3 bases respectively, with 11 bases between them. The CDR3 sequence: CASREGADYGYTF. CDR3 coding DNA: TGTGCCAGCAGGGAGGGAGCCGACTATGGCTACACCTTC.

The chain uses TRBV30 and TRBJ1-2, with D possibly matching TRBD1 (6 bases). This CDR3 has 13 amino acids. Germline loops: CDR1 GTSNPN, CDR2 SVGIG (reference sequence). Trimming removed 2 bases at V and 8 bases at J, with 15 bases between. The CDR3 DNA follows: TGTGCCTGGAGTAGTATCATCAGGGGAGGCTACACCTTC. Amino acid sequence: CAWSSIIRGGYTF.

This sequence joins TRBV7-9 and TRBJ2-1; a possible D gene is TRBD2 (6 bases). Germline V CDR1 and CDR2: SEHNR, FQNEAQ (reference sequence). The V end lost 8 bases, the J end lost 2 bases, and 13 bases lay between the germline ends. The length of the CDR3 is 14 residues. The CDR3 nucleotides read TGTGCCAGCTTGCGGGGAGACGCCTACAATGAGCAGTTCTTC. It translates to CASLRGDAYNEQFF.

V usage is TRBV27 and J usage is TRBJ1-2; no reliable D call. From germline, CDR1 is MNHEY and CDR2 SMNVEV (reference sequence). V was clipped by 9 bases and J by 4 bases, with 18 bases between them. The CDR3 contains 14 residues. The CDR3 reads CASFDPVPLYGYTF. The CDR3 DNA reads TGTGCCAGTTTCGATCCAGTTCCCCTCTATGGCTACACCTTC.

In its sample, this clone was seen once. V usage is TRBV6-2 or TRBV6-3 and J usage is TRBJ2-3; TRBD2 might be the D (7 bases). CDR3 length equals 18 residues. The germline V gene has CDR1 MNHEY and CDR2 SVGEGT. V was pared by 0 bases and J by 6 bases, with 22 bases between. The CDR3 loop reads CASSYSPFEGGGVDTQYF. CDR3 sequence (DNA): TGTGCCAGCAGTTACTCTCCCTTTGAGGGGGGAGGGGTGGATACGCAGTATTTT.

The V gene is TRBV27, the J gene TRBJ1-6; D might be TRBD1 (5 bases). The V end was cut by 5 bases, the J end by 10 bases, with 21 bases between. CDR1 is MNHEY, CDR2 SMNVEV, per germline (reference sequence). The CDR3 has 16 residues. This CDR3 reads CASSPTVGALGSPLHF. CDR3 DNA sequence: TGTGCCAGCAGTCCTACAGTTGGGGCCCTAGGATCACCCCTCCACTTT.

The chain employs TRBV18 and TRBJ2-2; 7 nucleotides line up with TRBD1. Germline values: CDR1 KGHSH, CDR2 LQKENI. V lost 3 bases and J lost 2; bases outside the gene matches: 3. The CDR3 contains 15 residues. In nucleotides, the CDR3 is TGTGCCAGCTCACCGGGACAGATAAACACCGGGGAGCTGTTTTTT. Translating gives CASSPGQINTGELFF.

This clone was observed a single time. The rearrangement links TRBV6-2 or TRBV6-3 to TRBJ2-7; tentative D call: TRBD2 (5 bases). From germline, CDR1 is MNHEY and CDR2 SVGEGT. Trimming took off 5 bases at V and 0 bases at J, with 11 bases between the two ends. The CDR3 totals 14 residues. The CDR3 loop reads CASSQRRVSYEQYF. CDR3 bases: TGTGCCAGCAGTCAGCGGCGGGTCTCCTACGAGCAGTACTTC.

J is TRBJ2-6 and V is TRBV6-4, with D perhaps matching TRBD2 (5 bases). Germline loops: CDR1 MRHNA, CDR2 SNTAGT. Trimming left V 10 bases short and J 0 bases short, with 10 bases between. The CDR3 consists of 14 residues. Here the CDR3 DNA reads TGTGCCACTAAGAGGGACTCTGGGGCCAACGTCCTGACTTTC. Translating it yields CATKRDSGANVLTF.

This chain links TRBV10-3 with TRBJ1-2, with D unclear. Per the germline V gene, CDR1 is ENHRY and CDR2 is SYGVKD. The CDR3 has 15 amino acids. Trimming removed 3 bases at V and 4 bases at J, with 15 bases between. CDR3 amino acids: CAISDSGSVLYGYTF. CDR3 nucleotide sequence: TGTGCCATCAGTGACTCGGGATCAGTCCTCTATGGCTACACCTTC.

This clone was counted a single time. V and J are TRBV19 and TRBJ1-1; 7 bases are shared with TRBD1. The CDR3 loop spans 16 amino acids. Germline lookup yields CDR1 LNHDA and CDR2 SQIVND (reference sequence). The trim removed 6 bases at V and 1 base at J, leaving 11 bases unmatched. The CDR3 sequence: CASRESGGYPNTEAFF. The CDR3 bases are TGTGCCAGTAGGGAATCAGGGGGATACCCGAACACTGAAGCTTTCTTT.

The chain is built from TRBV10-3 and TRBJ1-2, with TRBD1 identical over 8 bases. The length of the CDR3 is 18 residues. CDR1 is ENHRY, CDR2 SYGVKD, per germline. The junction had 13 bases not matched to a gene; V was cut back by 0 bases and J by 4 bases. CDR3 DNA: TGTGCCATCAGTGAGTCCGAGGGGAGACAGGGGCGTCGCTATGGCTACACCTTC. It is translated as CAISESEGRQGRRYGYTF.

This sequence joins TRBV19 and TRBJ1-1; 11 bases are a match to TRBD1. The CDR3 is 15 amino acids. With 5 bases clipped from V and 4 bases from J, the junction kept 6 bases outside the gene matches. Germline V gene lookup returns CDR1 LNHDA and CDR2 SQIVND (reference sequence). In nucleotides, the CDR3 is TGTGCCAGTAGTCCACAAGGGACAGGGGGCACTGAAGCTTTCTTT. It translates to CASSPQGTGGTEAFF.

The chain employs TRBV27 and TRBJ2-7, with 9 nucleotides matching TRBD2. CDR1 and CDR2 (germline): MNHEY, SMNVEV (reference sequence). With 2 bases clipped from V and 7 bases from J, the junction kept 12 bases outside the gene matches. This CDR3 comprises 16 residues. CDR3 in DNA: TGTGCCAGCAGTTTACTTCGGTCTAGCGGGGCCGGGGAGCAGTACTTC. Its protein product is CASSLLRSSGAGEQYF.

The CDR3 sequence is CASSPRPRETYGYTF. As DNA, the CDR3 is TGTGCCAGCTCACCACGGCCCCGGGAGACCTATGGCTACACCTTC. This chain connects TRBV18 to TRBJ1-2; no reliable D call. Per the germline V gene, CDR1 is KGHSH and CDR2 is LQKENI. The ends were cut back, 1 base at V and 4 bases at J, with 13 bases in the middle. The CDR3 contains 15 residues.

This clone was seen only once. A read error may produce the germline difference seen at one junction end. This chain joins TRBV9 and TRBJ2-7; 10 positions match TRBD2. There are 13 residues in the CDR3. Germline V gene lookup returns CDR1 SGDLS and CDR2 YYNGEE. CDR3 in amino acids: CASSGGGPYEQYF. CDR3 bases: TGCGCCAGCAGCGGGGGGGGGCCCTACGAGCAGTACTTC.

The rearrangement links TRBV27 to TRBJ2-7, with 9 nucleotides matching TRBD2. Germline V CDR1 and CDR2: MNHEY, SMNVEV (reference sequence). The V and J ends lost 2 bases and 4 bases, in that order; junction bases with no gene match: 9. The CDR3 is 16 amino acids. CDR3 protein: CASSLGTAGGMYEQYF. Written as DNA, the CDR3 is TGTGCCAGCAGTTTAGGTACGGCGGGAGGGATGTACGAGCAGTACTTC.

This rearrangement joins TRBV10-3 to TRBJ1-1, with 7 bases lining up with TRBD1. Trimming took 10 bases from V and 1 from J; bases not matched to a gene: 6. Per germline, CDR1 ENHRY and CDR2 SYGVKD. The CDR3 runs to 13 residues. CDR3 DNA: TGTGCCACCCAGCAGGGGGGGAACACTGAAGCTTTCTTT. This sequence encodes CATQQGGNTEAFF.

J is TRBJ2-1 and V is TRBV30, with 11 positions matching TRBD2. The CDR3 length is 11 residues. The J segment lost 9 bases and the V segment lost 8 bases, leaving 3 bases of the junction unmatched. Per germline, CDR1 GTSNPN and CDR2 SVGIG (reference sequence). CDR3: CAIAGGLEQFF. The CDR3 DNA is TGTGCCATAGCGGGGGGGCTTGAGCAGTTCTTC.

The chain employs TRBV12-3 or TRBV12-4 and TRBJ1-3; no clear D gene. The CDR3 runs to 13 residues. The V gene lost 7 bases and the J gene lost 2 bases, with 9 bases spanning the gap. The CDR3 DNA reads TGTGCCAGCACCACAGTGGCTGGAAACACCATATATTTT. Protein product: CASTTVAGNTIYF.

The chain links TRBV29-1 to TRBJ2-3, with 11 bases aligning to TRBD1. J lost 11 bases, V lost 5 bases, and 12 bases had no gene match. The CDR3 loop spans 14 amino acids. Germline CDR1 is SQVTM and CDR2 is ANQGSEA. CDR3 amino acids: CSVPDRGLIGQQYF. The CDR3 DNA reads TGCAGCGTTCCGGACAGGGGGCTGATCGGCCAGCAGTATTTT.

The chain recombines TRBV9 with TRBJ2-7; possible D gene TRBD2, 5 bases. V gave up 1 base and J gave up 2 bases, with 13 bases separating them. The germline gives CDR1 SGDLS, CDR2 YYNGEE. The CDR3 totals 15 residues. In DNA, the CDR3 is TGTGCCAGCAGCGTATATGCGGGTCCGACCTACGAGCAGTACTTC. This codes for CASSVYAGPTYEQYF.